This TCR beta chain came from a study of blood T cell repertoires in COVID-19. V lost 4 bases to trimming and J lost 2 bases; unmatched junction nucleotides: 5. The CDR3 is 14 amino acids. Germline lookup yields CDR1 MNHEY and CDR2 SVGAGI. In the authors' methods: Reference gene primer amplification gave nucleated cell count estimates. Measured with immunoSEQ multiplex PCR; TCRdb has only the in-frame clones, and not every one. V, J and clone size are those of that table, while D and trimming were read from the DNA. The table lists roughly 440,000 clones, 88% of them singletons. The source material was peripheral blood. The clonotype was recovered from a woman aged 45 to 65 with COVID-19, enrolled during active disease. The J gene is TRBJ2-7, the V gene TRBV6-5, with 7 bases aligning to TRBD1. CDR3 in amino acids: CASSLQGLAYEQYF. CDR3 sequence (DNA): TGTGCCAGCAGTTTACAGGGGTTGGCCTACGAGCAGTACTTC.